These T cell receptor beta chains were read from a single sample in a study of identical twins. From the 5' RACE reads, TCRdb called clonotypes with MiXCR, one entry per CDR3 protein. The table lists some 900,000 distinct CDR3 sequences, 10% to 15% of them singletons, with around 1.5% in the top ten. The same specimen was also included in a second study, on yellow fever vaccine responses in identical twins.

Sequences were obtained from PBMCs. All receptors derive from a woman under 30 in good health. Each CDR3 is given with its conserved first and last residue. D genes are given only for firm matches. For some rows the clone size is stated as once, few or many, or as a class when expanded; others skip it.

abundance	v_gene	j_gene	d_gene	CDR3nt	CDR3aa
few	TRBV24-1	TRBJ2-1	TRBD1	TGTGCCACCAGTGGGACAGGGGGGTTTCGCAATGAGCAGTTCTTC	CATSGTGGFRNEQFF
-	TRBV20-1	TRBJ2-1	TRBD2	TGCAGTGCTAGAGATCGGTGGGCGACTAGCGGGAGGGATAATGAGCAGTTCTTC	CSARDRWATSGRDNEQFF
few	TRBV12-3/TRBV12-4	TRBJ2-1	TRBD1	TGTGCCAGCAGTCGCTGGACAGGGAAGCCCAACGACAATGAGCAGTTCTTC	CASSRWTGKPNDNEQFF
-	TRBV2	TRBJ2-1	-	TGTGCCAGCAGTGAAGGGACAGTTTACAATGAGCAGTTCTTC	CASSEGTVYNEQFF
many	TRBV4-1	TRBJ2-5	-	TGCGCCAGCAGCCAGACGGGGGAGACCCAGTACTTC	CASSQTGETQYF
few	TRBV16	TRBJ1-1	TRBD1	TGTGCCAGCAGCCAAGACAGGGGGTCCCCCGCTTTCTTT	CASSQDRGSPAFF
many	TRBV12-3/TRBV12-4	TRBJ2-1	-	TGTGCCAGCAGTTTAGCGGCCAGTCTCTATGAGCAGTTCTTC	CASSLAASLYEQFF
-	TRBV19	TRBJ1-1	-	TGTGCCAGTAGTATAGTAGAGGCAGGAGACACTGAAGCTTTCTTT	CASSIVEAGDTEAFF
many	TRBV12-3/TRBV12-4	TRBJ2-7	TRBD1	TGTGCCAGCAGTTCCGGGACAGGATCCCCGTACTTC	CASSSGTGSPYF
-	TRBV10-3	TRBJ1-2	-	TGTGCCATCAGTCCTTCTACAGGGAAGAATAACTATGGCTACACCTTC	CAISPSTGKNNYGYTF
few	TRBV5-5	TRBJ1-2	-	TGTGCCAGCACCGAACATGGGGGAATTAACTATGGCTACACCTTC	CASTEHGGINYGYTF
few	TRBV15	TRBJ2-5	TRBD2	TGTGCCACCAGCGTAGCGGGGGAAAAGACCCAGTACTTC	CATSVAGEKTQYF
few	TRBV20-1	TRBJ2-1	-	TGCAGTGCTAGAGATTTAGGGGGGGCCCCGGCGGGCGAGCAGTTCTTC	CSARDLGGAPAGEQFF
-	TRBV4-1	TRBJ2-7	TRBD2	TGCGCCAGCAGCCAACCTAGCGGGACTTACGAGCAGTACTTC	CASSQPSGTYEQYF